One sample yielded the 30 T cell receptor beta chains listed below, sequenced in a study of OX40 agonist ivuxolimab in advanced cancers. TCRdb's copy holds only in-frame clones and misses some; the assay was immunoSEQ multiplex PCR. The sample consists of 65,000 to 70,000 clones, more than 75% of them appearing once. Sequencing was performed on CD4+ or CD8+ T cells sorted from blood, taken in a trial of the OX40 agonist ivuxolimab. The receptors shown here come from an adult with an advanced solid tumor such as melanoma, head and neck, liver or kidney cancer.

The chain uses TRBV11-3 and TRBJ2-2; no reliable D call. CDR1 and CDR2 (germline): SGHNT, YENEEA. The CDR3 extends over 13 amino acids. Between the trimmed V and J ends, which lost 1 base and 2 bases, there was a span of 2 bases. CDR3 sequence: CASSLVNTGELFF. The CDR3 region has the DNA TGTGCCAGCAGCTTAGTTAACACCGGGGAGCTGTTTTTT.

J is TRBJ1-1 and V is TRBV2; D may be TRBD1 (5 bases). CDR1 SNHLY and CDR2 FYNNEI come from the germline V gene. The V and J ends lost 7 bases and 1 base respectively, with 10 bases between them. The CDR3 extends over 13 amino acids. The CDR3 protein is CASIKTENTEAFF. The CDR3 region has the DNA TGTGCCAGCATAAAGACAGAGAACACTGAAGCTTTCTTT. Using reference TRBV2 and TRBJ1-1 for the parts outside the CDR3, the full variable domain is EPEVTQTPSHQVTQMGQEVILRCVPISNHLYFYWYRQILGQKVEFLVSFYNNEISEKSEIFDDQFSVERPDGSNFTLKIRSTKLEDSAMYFCASIKTENTEAFFGQGTRLTVV.

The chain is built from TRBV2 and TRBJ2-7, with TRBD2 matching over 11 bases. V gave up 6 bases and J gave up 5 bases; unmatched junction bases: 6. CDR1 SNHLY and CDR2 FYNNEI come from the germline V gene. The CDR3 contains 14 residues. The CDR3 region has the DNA TGTGCCAGCAGGTCTAGCGGGGGGAGGAACGAGCAGTACTTC. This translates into CASRSSGGRNEQYF.

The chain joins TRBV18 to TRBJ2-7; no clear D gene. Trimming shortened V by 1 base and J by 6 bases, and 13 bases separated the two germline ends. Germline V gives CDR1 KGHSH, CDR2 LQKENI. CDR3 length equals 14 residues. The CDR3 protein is CASSPRASPVEQYF. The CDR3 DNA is TGTGCCAGCTCACCACGGGCGTCACCGGTCGAGCAGTACTTC.

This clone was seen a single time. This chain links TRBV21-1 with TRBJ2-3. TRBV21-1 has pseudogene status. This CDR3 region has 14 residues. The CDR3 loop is CASRPGPITDTQYF. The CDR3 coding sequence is TGTGCCAGCAGGCCGGGACCCATCACAGATACGCAGTATTTT.

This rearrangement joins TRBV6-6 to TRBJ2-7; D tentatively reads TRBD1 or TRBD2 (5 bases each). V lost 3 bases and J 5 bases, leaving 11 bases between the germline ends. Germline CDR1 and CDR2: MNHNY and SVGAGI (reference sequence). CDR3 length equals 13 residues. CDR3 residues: CASSYGAGHEQYF. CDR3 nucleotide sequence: TGTGCCAGCAGTTATGGGGCGGGTCACGAGCAGTACTTC.

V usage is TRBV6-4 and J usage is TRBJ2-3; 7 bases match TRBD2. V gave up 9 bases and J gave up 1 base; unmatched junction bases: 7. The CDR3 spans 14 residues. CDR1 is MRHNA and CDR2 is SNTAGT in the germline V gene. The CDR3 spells CASSAGLGTDTQYF. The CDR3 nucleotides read TGTGCCAGTTCAGCGGGGTTGGGCACAGATACGCAGTATTTT.

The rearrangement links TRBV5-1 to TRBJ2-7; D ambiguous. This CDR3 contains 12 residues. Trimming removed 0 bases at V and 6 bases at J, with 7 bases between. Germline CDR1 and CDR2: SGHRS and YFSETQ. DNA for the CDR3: TGCGCCAGCAGCTTGGGGCCCCTCGAGCAGTACTTC. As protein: CASSLGPLEQYF. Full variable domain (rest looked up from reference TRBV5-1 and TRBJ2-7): KAGVTQTPRYLIKTRGQQVTLSCSPISGHRSVSWYQQTPGQGLQFLFEYFSETQRNKGNFPGRFSGRQFSNSRSEMNVSTLELGDSALYLCASSLGPLEQYFGPGTRLTVT.

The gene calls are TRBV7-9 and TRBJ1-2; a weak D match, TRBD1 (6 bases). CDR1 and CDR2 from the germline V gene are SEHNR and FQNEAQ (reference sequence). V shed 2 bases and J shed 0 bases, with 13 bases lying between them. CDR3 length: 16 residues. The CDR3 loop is CASSLKGGIANYGYTF. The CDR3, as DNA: TGTGCCAGCAGCTTAAAGGGGGGAATTGCTAACTATGGCTACACCTTC.

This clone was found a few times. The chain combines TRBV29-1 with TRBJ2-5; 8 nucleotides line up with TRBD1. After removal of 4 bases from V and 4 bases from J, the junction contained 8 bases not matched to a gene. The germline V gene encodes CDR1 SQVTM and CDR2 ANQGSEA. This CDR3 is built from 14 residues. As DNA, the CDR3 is TGCAGCGTTGGAAACAGGGGGATTCGAGAGACCCAGTACTTC. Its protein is CSVGNRGIRETQYF.

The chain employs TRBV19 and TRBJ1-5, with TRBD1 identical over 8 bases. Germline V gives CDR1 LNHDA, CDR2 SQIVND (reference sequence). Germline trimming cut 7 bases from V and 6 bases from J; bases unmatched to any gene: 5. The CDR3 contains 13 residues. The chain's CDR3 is CASTLQGGQPQHF. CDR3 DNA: TGTGCCAGTACCCTACAGGGGGGTCAGCCCCAGCATTTT. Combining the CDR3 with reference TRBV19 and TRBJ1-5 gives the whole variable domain DGGITQSPKYLFRKEGQNVTLSCEQNLNHDAMYWYRQDPGQGLRLIYYSQIVNDFQKGDIAEGYSVSREKKESFPLTVTSAQKNPTAFYLCASTLQGGQPQHFGDGTRLSIL.

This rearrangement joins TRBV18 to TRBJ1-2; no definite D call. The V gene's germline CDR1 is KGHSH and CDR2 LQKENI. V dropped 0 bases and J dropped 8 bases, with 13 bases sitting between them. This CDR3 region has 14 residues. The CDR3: CASSPPELLQGYTF. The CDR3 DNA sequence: TGTGCCAGCTCACCACCGGAACTGCTTCAGGGCTACACCTTC.

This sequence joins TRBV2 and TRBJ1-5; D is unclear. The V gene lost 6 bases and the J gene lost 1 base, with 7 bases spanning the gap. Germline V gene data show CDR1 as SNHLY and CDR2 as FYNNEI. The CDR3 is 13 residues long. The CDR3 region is CASRIVSNQPQHF. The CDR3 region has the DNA TGTGCCAGCAGAATAGTGAGCAATCAGCCCCAGCATTTT.

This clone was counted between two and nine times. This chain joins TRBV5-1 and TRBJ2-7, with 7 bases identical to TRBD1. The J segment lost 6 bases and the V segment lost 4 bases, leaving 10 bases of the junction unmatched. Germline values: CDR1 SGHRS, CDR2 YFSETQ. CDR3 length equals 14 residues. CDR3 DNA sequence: TGCGCCAGCAGCGCCTCACAGGGGTTTACCGAGCAGTACTTC. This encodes CASSASQGFTEQYF.

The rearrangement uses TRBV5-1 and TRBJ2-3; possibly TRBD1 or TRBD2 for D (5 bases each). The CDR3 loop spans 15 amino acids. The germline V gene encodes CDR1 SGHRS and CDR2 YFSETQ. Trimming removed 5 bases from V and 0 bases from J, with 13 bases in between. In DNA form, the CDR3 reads TGCGCCAGCAGTGGGGACGTAACTAGCACAGATACGCAGTATTTT. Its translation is CASSGDVTSTDTQYF. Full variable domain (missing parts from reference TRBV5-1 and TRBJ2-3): KAGVTQTPRYLIKTRGQQVTLSCSPISGHRSVSWYQQTPGQGLQFLFEYFSETQRNKGNFPGRFSGRQFSNSRSEMNVSTLELGDSALYLCASSGDVTSTDTQYFGPGTRLTVL.

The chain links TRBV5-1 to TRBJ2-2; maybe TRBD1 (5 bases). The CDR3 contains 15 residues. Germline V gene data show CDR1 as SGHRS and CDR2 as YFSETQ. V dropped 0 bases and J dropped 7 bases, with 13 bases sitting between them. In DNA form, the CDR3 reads TGCGCCAGCAGCTTGGGCCAGGGTATGGGCGGGGAGCTGTTTTTT. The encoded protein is CASSLGQGMGGELFF.

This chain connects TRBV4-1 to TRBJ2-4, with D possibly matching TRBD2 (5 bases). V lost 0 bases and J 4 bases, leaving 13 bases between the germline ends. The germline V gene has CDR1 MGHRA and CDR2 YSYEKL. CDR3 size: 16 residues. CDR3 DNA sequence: TGCGCCAGCAGCCAAGAGGGAGTCAGGCCTAAAAACATTCAGTACTTC. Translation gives CASSQEGVRPKNIQYF.

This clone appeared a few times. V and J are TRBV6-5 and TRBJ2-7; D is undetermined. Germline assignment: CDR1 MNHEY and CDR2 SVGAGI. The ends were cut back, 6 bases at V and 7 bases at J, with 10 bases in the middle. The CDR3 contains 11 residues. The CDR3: CASSHVGEQYF. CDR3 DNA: TGTGCCAGCAGCCATGTGGGGGAGCAGTACTTC.

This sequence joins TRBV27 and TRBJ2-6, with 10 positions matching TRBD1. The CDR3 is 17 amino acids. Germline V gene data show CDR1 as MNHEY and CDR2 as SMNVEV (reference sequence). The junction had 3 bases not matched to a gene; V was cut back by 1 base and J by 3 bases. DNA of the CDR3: TGTGCCAGCAGTTTATTGGGACAGGGGTATGGGGCCAACGTCCTGACTTTC. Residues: CASSLLGQGYGANVLTF.

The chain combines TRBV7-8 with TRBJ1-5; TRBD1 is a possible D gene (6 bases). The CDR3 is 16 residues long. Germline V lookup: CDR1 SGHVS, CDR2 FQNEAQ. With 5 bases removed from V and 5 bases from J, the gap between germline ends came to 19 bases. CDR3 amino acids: CASSPSFDRRYQPQHF. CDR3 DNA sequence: TGTGCCAGCAGCCCGTCCTTTGACAGGCGGTATCAGCCCCAGCATTTT.

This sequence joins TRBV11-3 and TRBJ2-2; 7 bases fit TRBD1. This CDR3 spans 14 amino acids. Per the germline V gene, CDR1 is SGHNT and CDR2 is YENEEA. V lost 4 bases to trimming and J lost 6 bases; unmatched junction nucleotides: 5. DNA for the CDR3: TGTGCCAGCAGCTACACAGGGGCCGCCGGGGAGCTGTTTTTT. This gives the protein CASSYTGAAGELFF.

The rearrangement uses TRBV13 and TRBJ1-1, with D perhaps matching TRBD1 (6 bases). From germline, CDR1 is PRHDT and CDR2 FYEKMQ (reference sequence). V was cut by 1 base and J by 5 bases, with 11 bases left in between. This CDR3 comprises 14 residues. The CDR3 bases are TGTGCCAGCAGCTTAGCTGGCAGGGGAACTGAAGCTTTCTTT. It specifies CASSLAGRGTEAFF.

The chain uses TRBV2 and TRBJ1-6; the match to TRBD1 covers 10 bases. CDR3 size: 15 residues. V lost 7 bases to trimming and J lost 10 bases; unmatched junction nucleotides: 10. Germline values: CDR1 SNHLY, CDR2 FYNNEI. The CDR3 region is CASTIGTGVYSPLHF. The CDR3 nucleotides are TGTGCCAGCACAATCGGGACAGGGGTCTACTCACCCCTCCACTTT. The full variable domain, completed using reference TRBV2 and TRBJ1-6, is EPEVTQTPSHQVTQMGQEVILRCVPISNHLYFYWYRQILGQKVEFLVSFYNNEISEKSEIFDDQFSVERPDGSNFTLKIRSTKLEDSAMYFCASTIGTGVYSPLHFGNGTRLTVT.

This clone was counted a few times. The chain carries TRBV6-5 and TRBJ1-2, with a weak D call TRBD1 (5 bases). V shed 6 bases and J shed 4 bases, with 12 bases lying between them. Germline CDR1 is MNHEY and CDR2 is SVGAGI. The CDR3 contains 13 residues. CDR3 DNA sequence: TGTGCCAGCAGAAACCCCAGGGCCTATGGCTACACCTTC. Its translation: CASRNPRAYGYTF.

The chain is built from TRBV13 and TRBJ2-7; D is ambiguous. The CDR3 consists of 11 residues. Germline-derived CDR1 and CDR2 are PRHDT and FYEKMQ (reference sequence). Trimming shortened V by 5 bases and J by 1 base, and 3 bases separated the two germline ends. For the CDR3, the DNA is TGTGCCAGCAGCCTTTCCTACGAGCAGTACTTC. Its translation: CASSLSYEQYF.

CDR3 in amino acids: CASSPPGVVNEKLFF. CDR3 DNA: TGTGCCAGCAGCCCACCGGGAGTAGTTAATGAAAAACTGTTTTTT. The V call is TRBV7-8, the J call TRBJ1-4; D gene uncertain. The CDR3 runs to 15 residues. The V gene lost 5 bases and the J gene lost 4 bases, with 14 bases spanning the gap. Germline CDR1 and CDR2: SGHVS and FQNEAQ. Full variable domain (missing parts from reference TRBV7-8 and TRBJ1-4): GAGVSQSPRYKVAKRGQDVALRCDPISGHVSLFWYQQALGQGPEFLTYFQNEAQLDKSGLPSDRFFAERPEGSVSTLKIQRTQQEDSAVYLCASSPPGVVNEKLFFGSGTQLSVL.

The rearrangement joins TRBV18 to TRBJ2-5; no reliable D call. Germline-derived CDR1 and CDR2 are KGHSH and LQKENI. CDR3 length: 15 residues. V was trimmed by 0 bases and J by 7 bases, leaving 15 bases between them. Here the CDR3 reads CASSPPIGSFGTQYF. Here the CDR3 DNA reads TGTGCCAGCTCACCACCCATAGGGTCCTTCGGGACCCAGTACTTC.

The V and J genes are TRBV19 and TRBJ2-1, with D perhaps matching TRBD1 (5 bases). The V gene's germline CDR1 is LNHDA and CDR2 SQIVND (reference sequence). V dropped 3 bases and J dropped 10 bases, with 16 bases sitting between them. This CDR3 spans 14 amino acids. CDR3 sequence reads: CASSILLWKGEQFF. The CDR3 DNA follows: TGTGCCAGTAGTATCCTATTGTGGAAGGGGGAGCAGTTCTTC.

The DNA of the CDR3 is TGTGCCAGCAGCTCTTTACTAGCGGGGTCGACAGATACGCAGTATTTT. Its translation is CASSSLLAGSTDTQYF. The V gene is TRBV5-4, the J gene TRBJ2-3, with 10 bases that match TRBD2. This CDR3 is 16 amino acids long. Germline V gene sequence: CDR1 SGHNT, CDR2 YYREEE (reference sequence). Trimming removed 3 bases from V and 3 bases from J; junction bases left unmatched: 7.

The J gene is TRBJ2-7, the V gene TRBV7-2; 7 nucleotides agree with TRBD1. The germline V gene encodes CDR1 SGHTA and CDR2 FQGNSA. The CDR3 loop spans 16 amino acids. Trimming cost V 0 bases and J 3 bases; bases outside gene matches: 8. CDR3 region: CASSLAPGQRVYEQYF. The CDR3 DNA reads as TGTGCCAGCAGCTTAGCGCCGGGACAGCGCGTCTACGAGCAGTACTTC. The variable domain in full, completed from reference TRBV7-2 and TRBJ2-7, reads GAGVSQSPSNKVTEKGKDVELRCDPISGHTALYWYRQSLGQGLEFLIYFQGNSAPDKSGLPSDRFSAERTGGSVSTLTIQRTQQEDSAVYLCASSLAPGQRVYEQYFGPGTRLTVT.